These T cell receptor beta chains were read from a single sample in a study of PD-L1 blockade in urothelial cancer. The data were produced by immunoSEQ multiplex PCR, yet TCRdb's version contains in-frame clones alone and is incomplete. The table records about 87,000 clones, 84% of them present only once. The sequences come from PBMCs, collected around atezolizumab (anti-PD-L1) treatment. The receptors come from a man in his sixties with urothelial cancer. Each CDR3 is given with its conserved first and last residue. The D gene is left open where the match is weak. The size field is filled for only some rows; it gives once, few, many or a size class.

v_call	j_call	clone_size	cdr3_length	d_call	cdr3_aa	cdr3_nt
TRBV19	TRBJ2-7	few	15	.	CASSVTGFASYEQYF	TGTGCCAGTAGTGTGACAGGTTTCGCCTCCTACGAGCAGTACTTC
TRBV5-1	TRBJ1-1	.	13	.	CASTLRSDTEAFF	TGCGCCAGCACCCTTCGTTCGGACACTGAAGCTTTCTTT
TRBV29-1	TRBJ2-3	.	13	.	CSVRTEYTDTQYF	TGCAGCGTTAGGACAGAATACACAGATACGCAGTATTTT
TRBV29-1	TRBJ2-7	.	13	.	CSVEGRGAHEQYF	TGCAGCGTTGAGGGGCGGGGAGCCCACGAGCAGTACTTC
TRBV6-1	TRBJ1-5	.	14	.	CASSFGGGSQPQHF	TGTGCCAGCAGTTTTGGCGGGGGTAGTCAGCCCCAGCATTTT
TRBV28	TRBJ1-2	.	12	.	CASGTGMGGYTF	TGTGCCAGCGGAACAGGGATGGGAGGCTACACCTTC
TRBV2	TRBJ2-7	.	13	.	CATSDGSSYEQYF	TGTGCCACTTCGGACGGGAGCTCCTACGAGCAGTACTTC
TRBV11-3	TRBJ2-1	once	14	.	CASSRDSGYNEQFF	TGTGCCAGCAGCCGGGACTCGGGTTACAATGAGCAGTTCTTC
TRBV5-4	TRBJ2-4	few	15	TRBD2	CASSPTSGTWDIQYF	TGTGCCAGCAGCCCCACGAGCGGGACCTGGGACATTCAGTACTTC
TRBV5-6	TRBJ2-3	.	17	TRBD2	CASTYPLSGLSTDTQYF	TGTGCCAGCACCTACCCCCTTAGCGGGCTTAGCACAGATACGCAGTATTTT
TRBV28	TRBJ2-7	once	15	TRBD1	CASIGLGTGFEEQYF	TGTGCCAGCATCGGTTTGGGGACAGGGTTTGAGGAGCAGTACTTC
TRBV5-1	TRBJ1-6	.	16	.	CASSPLSTESNSPLHF	TGCGCCAGCAGCCCATTGTCGACAGAGAGTAATTCACCCCTCCACTTT
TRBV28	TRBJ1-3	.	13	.	CAADTGSGNTIYF	TGTGCCGCCGACACAGGGAGCGGAAACACCATATATTTT
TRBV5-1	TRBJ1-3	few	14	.	CASSLGHSGNTIYF	TGCGCCAGCAGCTTGGGACACTCTGGAAACACCATATATTTT
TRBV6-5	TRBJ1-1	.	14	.	CASSYSGTHTEAFF	TGTGCCAGCAGTTATTCCGGGACTCACACTGAAGCTTTCTTT
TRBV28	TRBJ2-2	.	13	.	CASSQGGTGELFF	TGTGCCAGCAGCCAGGGGGGAACCGGGGAGCTGTTTTTT
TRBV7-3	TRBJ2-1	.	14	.	CASRTSGVEGEQFF	TGTGCCAGCAGAACGTCAGGGGTTGAAGGGGAGCAGTTCTTC
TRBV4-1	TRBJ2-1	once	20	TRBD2	CASSRRPGTSGGADGDEQFF	TGCGCCAGCAGCCGTCGACCGGGGACTAGCGGGGGGGCCGATGGGGATGAGCAGTTCTTC
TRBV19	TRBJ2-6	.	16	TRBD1	CATADRGAAGANVLTF	TGTGCCACCGCGGACAGGGGTGCGGCTGGGGCCAACGTCCTGACTTTC
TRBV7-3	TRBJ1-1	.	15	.	CASSLTRGPLVEAFF	TGTGCCAGCAGCTTAACGCGGGGTCCCTTAGTTGAAGCTTTCTTT
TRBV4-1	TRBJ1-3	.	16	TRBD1	CASSPGQGASGNTIYF	TGCGCCAGCAGCCCCGGACAGGGGGCTTCTGGAAACACCATATATTTT
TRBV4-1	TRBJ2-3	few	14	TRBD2	CASKVAGGPDTQYF	TGCGCCAGCAAGGTAGCGGGAGGGCCAGATACGCAGTATTTT
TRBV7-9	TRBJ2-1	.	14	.	CASSADFSSGEQFF	TGTGCCAGCAGCGCGGACTTCTCCTCGGGAGAGCAGTTCTTC
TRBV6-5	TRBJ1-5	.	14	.	CASSSRVGNQPQHF	TGTGCCAGCAGTTCCCGGGTGGGCAATCAGCCCCAGCATTTT
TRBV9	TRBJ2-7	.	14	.	CASSPGLRSYEQYF	TGTGCCAGCAGCCCGGGACTCCGTTCCTACGAGCAGTACTTC
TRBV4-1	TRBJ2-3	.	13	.	CASSQEEAGARDF	TGCGCCAGCAGCCAAGAGGAGGCGGGGGCCCGAGATTTT
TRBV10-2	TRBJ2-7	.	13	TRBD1	CASRGTGPHEQYF	TGCGCCAGCAGAGGGACAGGGCCCCACGAGCAGTACTTC
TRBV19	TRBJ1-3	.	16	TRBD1	CASTLHDRGKGNTIYF	TGTGCCAGTACCTTGCATGACAGGGGCAAAGGAAACACCATATATTTT
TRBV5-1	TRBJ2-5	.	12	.	CASSRGGETQYF	TGCGCCAGCAGCAGGGGGGGGGAGACCCAGTACTTC
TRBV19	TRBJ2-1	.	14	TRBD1	CATDPGQGVNEQFF	TGTGCCACCGATCCGGGACAGGGGGTCAATGAGCAGTTCTTC
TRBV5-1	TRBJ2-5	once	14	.	CASSWMGGQETQYF	TGCGCCAGCAGCTGGATGGGGGGACAAGAGACCCAGTACTTC
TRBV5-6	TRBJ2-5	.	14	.	CASSFRGQGETQYF	TGTGCCAGCAGCTTTAGAGGCCAGGGGGAGACCCAGTACTTC
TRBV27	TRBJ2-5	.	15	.	CASSPFLRGQETQYF	TGTGCCAGCAGCCCATTTTTACGGGGTCAAGAGACCCAGTACTTC
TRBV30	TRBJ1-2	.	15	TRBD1	CAWSVRTGLSYGYTF	TGTGCCTGGAGTGTACGGACAGGGCTTAGCTATGGCTACACCTTC
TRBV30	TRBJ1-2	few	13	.	CAWSPNSNYGYTF	TGTGCCTGGAGTCCCAATTCTAACTATGGCTACACCTTC
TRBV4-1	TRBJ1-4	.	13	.	CASSQGGPGKLFF	TGCGCCAGCAGCCAAGGGGGGCCGGGAAAACTGTTTTTT
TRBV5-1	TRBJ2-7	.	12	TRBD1	CASSFTGGEQYF	TGCGCCAGCAGCTTCACAGGGGGGGAGCAGTACTTC
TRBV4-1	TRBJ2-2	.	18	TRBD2	CASSQDLLAGVFGGELFF	TGCGCCAGCAGCCAAGATCTGCTAGCGGGAGTGTTCGGCGGGGAGCTGTTTTTT
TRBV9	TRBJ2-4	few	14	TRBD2	CASSVGLAENIQYF	TGTGCCAGCAGCGTAGGGCTAGCGGAGAACATTCAGTACTTC
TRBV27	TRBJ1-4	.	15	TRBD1	CASSLSSRGSEKLFF	TGTGCCAGCAGTTTAAGTAGCAGGGGGTCTGAAAAACTGTTTTTT
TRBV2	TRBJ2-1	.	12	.	CASSPGRAVWFF	TGTGCCAGCAGCCCAGGCAGGGCGGTGTGGTTCTTC
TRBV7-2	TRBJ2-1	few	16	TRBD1	CASSGSGTGWNNEQFF	TGTGCCAGCAGCGGGTCCGGGACAGGGTGGAACAATGAGCAGTTCTTC
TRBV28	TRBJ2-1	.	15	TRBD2	CASSSAGLAGNEQFF	TGTGCCAGCAGTTCGGCGGGACTAGCGGGGAATGAGCAGTTCTTC
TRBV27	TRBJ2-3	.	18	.	CASSLSSGGAGFTDTQYF	TGTGCCAGCAGTTTATCATCGGGGGGCGCAGGGTTCACAGATACGCAGTATTTT
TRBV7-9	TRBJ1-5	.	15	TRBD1	CASSHGQGLNQPQHF	TGTGCCAGCAGCCACGGACAGGGACTCAATCAGCCCCAGCATTTT
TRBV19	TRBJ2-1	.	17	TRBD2	CASSARGGILRGSEQFF	TGTGCCAGTAGTGCCCGCGGGGGGATCCTCAGAGGGAGTGAGCAGTTCTTC
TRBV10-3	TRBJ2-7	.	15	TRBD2	CAISDHGLAGYEQYF	TGTGCCATCAGTGATCATGGACTAGCGGGCTACGAGCAGTACTTC
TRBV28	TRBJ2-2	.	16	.	CASSLVGITNTGELFF	TGTGCCAGCAGTTTAGTGGGCATCACGAACACCGGGGAGCTGTTTTTT
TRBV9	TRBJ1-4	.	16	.	CASSVVSSGGGEKLFF	TGTGCCAGCAGCGTAGTATCGTCAGGAGGAGGGGAAAAACTGTTTTTT
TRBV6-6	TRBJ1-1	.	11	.	CASAGRAEAFF	TGTGCCAGCGCGGGGAGGGCTGAAGCTTTCTTT
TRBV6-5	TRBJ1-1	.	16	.	CASSYAKGVTNTEAFF	TGTGCCAGCAGTTACGCGAAGGGAGTGACGAACACTGAAGCTTTCTTT
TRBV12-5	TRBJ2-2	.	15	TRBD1	CASGPQGAGTGELFF	TGTGCTAGTGGACCGCAGGGGGCAGGGACCGGGGAGCTGTTTTTT
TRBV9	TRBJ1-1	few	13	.	CASSVDRTHEAFF	TGTGCCAGCAGCGTGGACAGAACCCATGAAGCTTTCTTT
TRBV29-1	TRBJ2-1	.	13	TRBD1	CSVWTGAGNEQFF	TGCAGCGTTTGGACAGGGGCGGGCAATGAGCAGTTCTTC
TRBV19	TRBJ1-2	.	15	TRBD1	CASREDRGSNYGYTF	TGTGCCAGTAGGGAGGACAGGGGCAGCAACTATGGCTACACCTTC